A selection of T cell receptor beta chains follows, all from one sample in a study of control samples from healthy donors and cancer patients. The method was immunoSEQ multiplex PCR; TCRdb's version includes in-frame clones alone and lacks a portion of them. The repertoire holds about 59,000 clones, with roughly 90% as singletons. Sequenced sample: PBMCs. The receptors derive from a man in his forties with colorectal cancer. Both conserved end residues are part of each CDR3. A D gene is named only where the DNA matches it firmly. Rows give clone size only sometimes, using once, few, many, or a class for an expanded clone.

j_gene	abundance	d_gene	v_gene	CDR3aa	CDR3nt
TRBJ1-4	-	-	TRBV3-1/TRBV3-2	CASSPGDGSNEKLFF	TGTGCCAGCAGCCCCGGGGACGGCTCTAATGAAAAACTGTTTTTT
TRBJ2-2	-	-	TRBV7-2	CASSPERRGTGELFF	TGTGCCAGCAGCCCTGAGAGGAGGGGGACCGGGGAGCTGTTTTTT
TRBJ1-2	once	TRBD1	TRBV5-6	CASSLPQTGGYGYTF	TGTGCCAGCAGCTTGCCTCAAACAGGGGGCTATGGCTACACCTTC
TRBJ1-2	few	-	TRBV7-9	CASSLGQISYGYTF	TGTGCCAGCAGCTTAGGACAGATCTCCTATGGCTACACCTTC
TRBJ2-5	-	-	TRBV7-9	CASSLAGQMGGETQYF	TGTGCCAGCAGCTTGGCTGGGCAGATGGGGGGAGAGACCCAGTACTTC
TRBJ2-3	-	TRBD2	TRBV3-1/TRBV3-2	CASSRRGESTDTQYF	TGTGCCAGCAGCCGGCGGGGGGAAAGCACAGATACGCAGTATTTT
TRBJ2-5	-	-	TRBV5-1	CASSLSWETQYF	TGCGCCAGCAGCTTGAGTTGGGAGACCCAGTACTTC
TRBJ1-5	-	-	TRBV6-1	CASSESGGQPQHF	TGTGCCAGCAGTGAATCGGGGGGCCAGCCCCAGCATTTT
TRBJ1-4	-	-	TRBV20-1	CSVGGNEKLFF	TGCAGTGTAGGAGGAAACGAAAAACTGTTTTTT
TRBJ1-5	few	-	TRBV6-2/TRBV6-3	CASTPAGSSQPQHF	TGTGCCAGCACCCCCGCCGGGTCCAGTCAGCCCCAGCATTTT
TRBJ1-5	-	-	TRBV15	CATSVAGVGQPQHF	TGTGCCACCAGCGTCGCAGGGGTAGGTCAGCCCCAGCATTTT
TRBJ2-2	once	-	TRBV10-3	CAISEVGGPGELFF	TGTGCCATCAGTGAGGTGGGGGGTCCCGGGGAGCTGTTTTTT
TRBJ2-3	-	-	TRBV7-2	CASSFSGGAGTQYF	TGTGCCAGCAGCTTTAGTGGGGGGGCAGGTACGCAGTATTTT
TRBJ1-3	-	-	TRBV6-5	CASRQGFSGNTIYF	TGTGCCAGCAGGCAGGGGTTCTCTGGAAACACCATATATTTT
TRBJ1-2	few	-	TRBV9	CASSVGPGLEANYGYTF	TGTGCCAGCAGCGTAGGTCCGGGGTTAGAGGCCAACTATGGCTACACCTTC
TRBJ2-7	-	-	TRBV5-1	CASSLEDRSYEQYF	TGCGCCAGCAGCCTCGAGGACCGCTCCTACGAGCAGTACTTC
TRBJ2-5	once	-	TRBV19	CASSIGAGSQETQYF	TGTGCCAGTAGTATCGGCGCGGGGAGCCAAGAGACCCAGTACTTC
TRBJ2-1	-	-	TRBV9	CASSASGPSYNEQFF	TGTGCCAGCAGCGCCAGCGGTCCCTCCTACAATGAGCAGTTCTTC
TRBJ1-4	-	-	TRBV12-1	CASSFIRDLWNNEKLFF	TGTGCCAGCAGCTTTATCCGGGACCTTTGGAATAATGAAAAACTGTTTTTT
TRBJ1-5	-	TRBD1	TRBV24-1	CATSARDRGNQPQHF	TGTGCCACCAGTGCCCGGGACAGGGGCAATCAGCCCCAGCATTTT
TRBJ1-1	-	TRBD1	TRBV7-9	CASSPRDRGPYTEAFF	TGTGCCAGCAGCCCCCGGGACAGGGGGCCTTACACTGAAGCTTTCTTT
TRBJ2-3	-	TRBD1	TRBV2	CASRRGTGVGTDTQYF	TGTGCCAGCAGGAGGGGAACAGGGGTGGGCACAGATACGCAGTATTTT
TRBJ2-1	-	TRBD2	TRBV7-8	CASSLVGLGVSEQFF	TGTGCCAGCAGCTTAGTGGGACTAGGAGTAAGTGAGCAGTTCTTC
TRBJ2-7	-	-	TRBV3-1/TRBV3-2	CASSRDTFYEQYF	TGTGCCAGCAGCCGGGACACCTTCTACGAGCAGTACTTC
TRBJ1-1	once	-	TRBV2	CASSEVRGKGAEAFF	TGTGCCAGCAGTGAGGTCAGGGGTAAAGGCGCTGAAGCTTTCTTT
TRBJ1-6	-	-	TRBV6-5	CASSSTGAKSPPPLHF	TGTGCCAGCAGTTCCACCGGGGCCAAGTCGCCTCCACCCCTCCACTTT
TRBJ2-2	-	TRBD2	TRBV2	CASSYLAGARSGELFF	TGTGCCAGCAGTTACCTAGCGGGGGCCCGCTCCGGGGAGCTGTTTTTT
TRBJ2-3	-	TRBD1	TRBV19	CASSVAGTGVWDTQYF	TGTGCCAGTAGTGTTGCCGGCACAGGGGTTTGGGATACGCAGTATTTT
TRBJ1-1	-	TRBD1	TRBV6-5	CASEGAYRTEAFF	TGTGCCAGCGAGGGGGCTTACAGGACTGAAGCTTTCTTT
TRBJ2-7	-	-	TRBV5-1	CASSVLTESEQYF	TGCGCCAGCAGCGTCCTGACAGAGTCCGAGCAGTACTTC
TRBJ2-7	-	TRBD2	TRBV18	CASSLERGWTYEQYF	TGTGCCAGCTCACTTGAGCGGGGTTGGACCTACGAGCAGTACTTC
TRBJ2-1	-	-	TRBV11-3	CASSFYSGKSSYNEQFF	TGTGCCAGCAGCTTCTATTCGGGTAAAAGCTCCTACAATGAGCAGTTCTTC
TRBJ1-6	-	-	TRBV9	CASSETGSSYNSPLHF	TGTGCCAGCAGTGAGACGGGGAGCTCCTATAATTCACCCCTCCACTTT
TRBJ2-7	once	-	TRBV6-5	CASTGTNSYEQYF	TGTGCCAGCACCGGGACCAACTCCTACGAGCAGTACTTC
TRBJ2-1	-	-	TRBV5-6	CASSLYSLRLTYNEQFF	TGTGCCAGCAGCTTGTATTCCTTGAGACTAACCTACAATGAGCAGTTCTTC
TRBJ2-7	-	-	TRBV18	CASSPVKGLVHEQYF	TGTGCCAGCTCACCGGTCAAGGGTCTCGTCCACGAGCAGTACTTC
TRBJ1-1	-	-	TRBV2	CASSQVGGTEAFF	TGTGCCAGCTCACAGGTAGGGGGGACTGAAGCTTTCTTT
TRBJ1-1	-	-	TRBV9	CASSVSKNTEAFF	TGTGCCAGCAGCGTATCGAAGAACACTGAAGCTTTCTTT
TRBJ2-1	-	TRBD1	TRBV19	CASSSTGTGFNEQFF	TGTGCCAGTAGTTCCACCGGGACAGGGTTCAATGAGCAGTTCTTC
TRBJ1-5	-	-	TRBV7-8	CASSLPLGGVGNQPQHF	TGTGCCAGCAGCTTACCACTGGGAGGGGTGGGCAATCAGCCCCAGCATTTT
TRBJ2-6	once	-	TRBV7-2	CASSLGPSGANVLTF	TGTGCCAGCAGCTTAGGCCCCTCTGGGGCCAACGTCCTGACTTTC